A selection of T cell receptor beta chains follows, all from one sample in a study of blood T cell repertoires in COVID-19. Using immunoSEQ multiplex PCR, the repertoire was profiled, and TCRdb retains in-frame clones only, with some absent. The sample consists of 50,000 to 65,000 clones, over 75% of them appearing once. Sequencing was carried out using peripheral blood. Receptors originate from a man between 45 and 60 years old with active COVID-19. The CDR3 runs from the conserved cysteine through the conserved F or W. The D gene is left open where the match is weak. Clone size is not always given. Where it is, it says once, few, many or a class for expanded clones.

V,D,J,size,DNA,CDR3
TRBV4-2,TRBD2,TRBJ2-3,.,TGTGCCAGCAGCCCACGCGCGGGGGGCACCCGGCATTTT,CASSPRAGGTRHF
TRBV25-1,TRBD2,TRBJ2-1,.,TGTGCCAGCAGGGAAGCGGGGGGGGTCAATGAGCAGTTCTTC,CASREAGGVNEQFF
TRBV5-6,.,TRBJ1-2,once,TGTGCCAGCAGCGGTCGAGTATTCTATGGCTACACCTTC,CASSGRVFYGYTF
TRBV5-1,.,TRBJ2-1,.,TGCGCCAGCAGCGCGGAGGGAGGACATGAGCAGTTCTTC,CASSAEGGHEQFF
TRBV7-9,.,TRBJ1-1,.,TGTGCCAGCAGCTTAGATCAGAACACTGAAGCTTTCTTT,CASSLDQNTEAFF
TRBV6-2/TRBV6-3,.,TRBJ2-5,.,TGTGCCAGCAGTTACAGGGTTGGGGCAGAGACCCGAGAGACCCAGTACTTC,CASSYRVGAETRETQYF
TRBV3-1/TRBV3-2,TRBD1,TRBJ1-2,.,TGTGCCAGCAGCCAGGGACAGGGGGGACCGTATGGCTACACCTTC,CASSQGQGGPYGYTF
TRBV6-4,TRBD1,TRBJ1-1,.,TGTGCCAGCAGTGATCGCCGACAGGGGGAAGGGGTCGCTGAAGCTTTCTTT,CASSDRRQGEGVAEAFF
TRBV3-1/TRBV3-2,.,TRBJ2-5,.,TGTGCCAGCAGCCAAGGGGGGGGCTCAGGAGAGACCCAGTACTTC,CASSQGGGSGETQYF
TRBV7-2,.,TRBJ1-5,.,TGTGCCAGCAGCTTAGATCGGGGGAATCAGCCCCAGCATTTT,CASSLDRGNQPQHF
TRBV2,TRBD2,TRBJ2-1,.,TGTGCCAGCAGTGCGGCGGGGGGGCTCTATGAGCAGTTCTTC,CASSAAGGLYEQFF
TRBV13,TRBD1,TRBJ2-1,.,TGTGCCAGCAGCCCAGGACAGGGAATCAATGAGCAGTTCTTC,CASSPGQGINEQFF
TRBV5-4,TRBD2,TRBJ2-7,.,TGTGCCAGCAGTTCGGATAGCTACAGACCGGGACTAGATTTCTACGAGCAGTACTTC,CASSSDSYRPGLDFYEQYF
TRBV27,.,TRBJ1-6,.,TGTGCCAGCAGTTTATCAACAGGTTTCCATTCACCCCTCCACTTT,CASSLSTGFHSPLHF
TRBV6-5,.,TRBJ2-2,few,TGTGCCAGCAGTTACTCCGGGACCGGGGAGCTGTTTTTT,CASSYSGTGELFF